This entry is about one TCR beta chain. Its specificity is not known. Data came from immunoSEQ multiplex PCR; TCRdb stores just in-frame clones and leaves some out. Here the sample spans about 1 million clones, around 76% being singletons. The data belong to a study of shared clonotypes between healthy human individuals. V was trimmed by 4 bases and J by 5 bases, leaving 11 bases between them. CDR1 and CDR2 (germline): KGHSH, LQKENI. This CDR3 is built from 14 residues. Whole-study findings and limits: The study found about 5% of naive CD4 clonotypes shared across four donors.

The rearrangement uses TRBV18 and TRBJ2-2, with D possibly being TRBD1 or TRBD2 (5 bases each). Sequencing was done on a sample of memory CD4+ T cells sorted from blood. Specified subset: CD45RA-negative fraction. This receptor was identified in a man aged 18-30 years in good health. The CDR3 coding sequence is TGTGCCAGCTCACTACGAGAGGGGACCGGGGAGCTGTTTTTT. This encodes CASSLREGTGELFF.